The rows below give T cell receptor beta chains drawn from one sample of a study of cytomegalovirus exposure and HLA in healthy donors. Profiled with immunoSEQ multiplex PCR; TCRdb holds only in-frame clones, not every one. The table shows about 160,000 clones, with 77% occurring only once. The sequenced material came from PBMCs. These TCRs come from a man aged 25 to 40 in good health and CMV-seropositive. Both conserved end residues are part of each CDR3. The D gene is left open where the match is weak. Size tells how often a clone was seen (once, few, many) or the class of an expanded clone, and some rows leave it out.

>-|-|TRBJ1-2|TRBV7-3
TGTGCCAGCAGCCCCTCGGGCATCTGGGAGGGCTACACCTTC
CASSPSGIWEGYTF
>-|TRBD1|TRBJ1-1|TRBV10-2
TGCGCCAGCATGAACAGGGGGGATTGGAGTGGAAACACTGAAGCTTTCTTT
CASMNRGDWSGNTEAFF
>few|-|TRBJ2-1|TRBV5-6
TGTGCCAGCAGCAAAACGACAGACAATGAGCAGTTCTTC
CASSKTTDNEQFF
>-|-|TRBJ2-7|TRBV27
TGTGCCAGCAGTTCCAGCTCCTACGAGCAGTACTTC
CASSSSSYEQYF
>-|-|TRBJ2-3|TRBV5-4
TGTGCCAGCAGCGGACGGACACCCAGCACAGATACGCAGTATTTT
CASSGRTPSTDTQYF
>once|-|TRBJ1-1|TRBV19
TGTGCCAGTAGCTTCGAGGGCACTGAAGCTTTCTTT
CASSFEGTEAFF
>few|-|TRBJ2-3|TRBV18
TGTGCCAGCGAAGTCCAGGGCACAGATACGCAGTATTTT
CASEVQGTDTQYF
>-|TRBD2|TRBJ2-5|TRBV11-2
TGTGCCAGTGGGGCGTGGCTAGCGGGGGCCCAAGAGACCCAGTACTTC
CASGAWLAGAQETQYF
>few|TRBD1|TRBJ1-4|TRBV28
TGTGCCAGCAGTTATCCCAGGGGGCTTGAAAAACTGTTTTTT
CASSYPRGLEKLFF
>-|TRBD2|TRBJ2-7|TRBV27
TGTGCCAGCACCAAGCGGGGGGCCCTCTACGAGCAGTACTTC
CASTKRGALYEQYF
>-|-|TRBJ1-4|TRBV5-1
TGCGCCAGCAGCTTGTCTTTAGGAGGGATGTTTGAAAAACTGTTTTTT
CASSLSLGGMFEKLFF
>once|TRBD2|TRBJ2-7|TRBV7-9
TGTGCCAGCAGCTCCGGGACTAGGAGCTCCTACGAGCAGTACTTC
CASSSGTRSSYEQYF
>-|-|TRBJ1-2|TRBV6-1
TGTGCCAGCAGCGACCCAGGGGTCCCACTTGGCTACACCTTC
CASSDPGVPLGYTF
>-|TRBD2|TRBJ2-1|TRBV11-3
TGTGCCAGCAGCTTAGGAGTCGGCGGGGGGGCTTCGGATGAGCAGTTCTTC
CASSLGVGGGASDEQFF
>-|-|TRBJ1-2|TRBV6-5
TGTGCCAGCAGTTACTCTGGGGGGGGCGGCTACACCTTC
CASSYSGGGGYTF
>few|-|TRBJ2-1|TRBV29-1
TGCAGCCCCAGGGGTCGGTGGAATGAGCAGTTCTTC
CSPRGRWNEQFF
>-|TRBD2|TRBJ2-5|TRBV5-6
TGTGCCAGCAGCTATGGGACTACCCAAGAGACCCAGTACTTC
CASSYGTTQETQYF
>-|-|TRBJ2-7|TRBV7-6
TGTGCCAGCAGCTTAGCCCACGACAGGTACGAGCAGTACTTC
CASSLAHDRYEQYF
>-|-|TRBJ2-3|TRBV19
TGTGCCAGTATGCCAAGAGGGCGAGATACGCAGTATTTT
CASMPRGRDTQYF
>-|TRBD1|TRBJ2-7|TRBV6-4
TGTGCCACCCAACCCCCAGGACAGGGCCGAAGCGAGCAGTACTTC
CATQPPGQGRSEQYF
>few|-|TRBJ1-3|TRBV5-6
TGTGCCAGCAGCTTGGAAGTCCTGTGGGGAGGGGGAAACACCATATATTTT
CASSLEVLWGGGNTIYF
>-|-|TRBJ2-2|TRBV5-4
TGTGCCAGCAGCTCGCAAAGCGTGAACACCGGGGAGCTGTTTTTT
CASSSQSVNTGELFF
>-|-|TRBJ1-4|TRBV5-1
TGCGCCAGCAGCTTGGGGCCTGTTAATGAAAAACTGTTTTTT
CASSLGPVNEKLFF
>-|TRBD1|TRBJ1-1|TRBV27
TGTGCCAGCAGTTCCCTTCTCGACAGGGGCGGCACTGAAGCTTTCTTT
CASSSLLDRGGTEAFF
>-|TRBD2|TRBJ2-1|TRBV5-1
TGCGCCAGCAGCTCCCTAGCGGGGGGCCTTAGCTCCTACAATGAGCAGTTCTTC
CASSSLAGGLSSYNEQFF
>-|TRBD1|TRBJ2-7|TRBV28
TGTGCCAGCAGTTTACCGGACAGGGAGTGGAACGAGCAGTACTTC
CASSLPDREWNEQYF
>few|TRBD1|TRBJ2-7|TRBV4-3
TGCGCCAGCAGCCAAGATGTCGGGACAGGTACCTACGAGCAGTACTTC
CASSQDVGTGTYEQYF
>-|TRBD1|TRBJ1-5|TRBV10-2
TGCGCCAGCAGTGTGGGGACAGGGGATAATTTTGTTGGTCAGCCCCAGCATTTT
CASSVGTGDNFVGQPQHF
>-|-|TRBJ1-1|TRBV5-1
TGCGCCAGCAGCGAGGGGGGGGGTGGCACTGAAGCTTTCTTT
CASSEGGGGTEAFF
>-|TRBD1|TRBJ2-2|TRBV6-1
TGTGCCAGCAGAACAGGGGCTCTTGGCTCCGGGGAGCTGTTTTTT
CASRTGALGSGELFF
>-|TRBD2|TRBJ2-3|TRBV7-3
TGTGCCAGCAGCTTAACCTGGGGGGGGGATACAGATACGCAGTATTTT
CASSLTWGGDTDTQYF
>-|-|TRBJ1-5|TRBV7-2
TGTGCCAGCAGTTATAGGGTCGGGGGTAGCAATCAGCCCCAGCATTTT
CASSYRVGGSNQPQHF
>-|TRBD1|TRBJ1-2|TRBV29-1
TGCAGCGTTGAAGGGGGCTTACTGACAGGGGGCTACACCTTC
CSVEGGLLTGGYTF
>-|TRBD1|TRBJ1-1|TRBV7-9
TGTGCCAGCAGCATCGGGACAGGGGAAGGTGAAGCTTTCTTT
CASSIGTGEGEAFF
>-|TRBD2|TRBJ2-5|TRBV5-1
TGCGCCAGCAGTCATGGACTAGCGGGGGCCCTACAAGAGACCCAGTACTTC
CASSHGLAGALQETQYF
>-|TRBD2|TRBJ2-1|TRBV19
TGTGCCAGTAGTGTACAGCGGGGGGGCCGTGAGCAGTTCTTC
CASSVQRGGREQFF
>-|-|TRBJ1-2|TRBV10-3
TGTGCCATCAGTGAGCCCTATCGACATCTTAACTATGGCTACACCTTC
CAISEPYRHLNYGYTF
>-|TRBD1|TRBJ2-1|TRBV7-2
TGTGCCAGCAGCTTATTATCGGGACAGACGCTCAATGAGCAGTTCTTC
CASSLLSGQTLNEQFF